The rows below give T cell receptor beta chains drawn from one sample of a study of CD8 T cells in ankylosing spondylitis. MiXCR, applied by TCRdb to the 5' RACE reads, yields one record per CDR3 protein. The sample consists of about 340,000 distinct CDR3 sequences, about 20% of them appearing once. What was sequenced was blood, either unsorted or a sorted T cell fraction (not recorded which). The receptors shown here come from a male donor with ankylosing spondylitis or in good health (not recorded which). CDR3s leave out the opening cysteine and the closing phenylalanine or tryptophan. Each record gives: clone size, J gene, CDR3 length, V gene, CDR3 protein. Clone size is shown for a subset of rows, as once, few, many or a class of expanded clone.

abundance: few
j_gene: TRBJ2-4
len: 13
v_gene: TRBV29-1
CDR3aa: SVEGGGLAKNIQY

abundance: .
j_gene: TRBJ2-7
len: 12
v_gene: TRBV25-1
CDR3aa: ASSARGGYVEQY

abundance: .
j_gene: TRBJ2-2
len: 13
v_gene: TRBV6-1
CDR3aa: ASSHFQGGTRELF

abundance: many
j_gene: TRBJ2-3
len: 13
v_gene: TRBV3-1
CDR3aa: ASSPGGSSTDTQY

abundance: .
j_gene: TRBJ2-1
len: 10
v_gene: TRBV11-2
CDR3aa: ASSRDTNEQF

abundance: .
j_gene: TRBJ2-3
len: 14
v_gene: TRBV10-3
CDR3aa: AVSESSGGITDTQY

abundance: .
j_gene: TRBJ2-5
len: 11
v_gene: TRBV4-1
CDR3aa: ASSLRIRETQY

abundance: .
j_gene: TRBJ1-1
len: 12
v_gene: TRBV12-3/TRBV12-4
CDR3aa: ASSPTELNTEAF

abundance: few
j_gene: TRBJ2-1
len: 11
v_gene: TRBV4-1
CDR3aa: ASSQDLEDEQF

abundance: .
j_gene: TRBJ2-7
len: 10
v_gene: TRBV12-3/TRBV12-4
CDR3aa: ASSHENYEQY

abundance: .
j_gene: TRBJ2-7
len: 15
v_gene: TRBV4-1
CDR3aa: ASSQLAEGNPWHEQY

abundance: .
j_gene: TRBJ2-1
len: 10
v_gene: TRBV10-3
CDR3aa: AISPEPPEQF

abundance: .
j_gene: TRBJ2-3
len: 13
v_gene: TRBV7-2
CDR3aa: ASSPWGISTDTQY

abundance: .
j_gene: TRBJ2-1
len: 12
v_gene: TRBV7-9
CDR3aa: ASTPGGTGGTTF

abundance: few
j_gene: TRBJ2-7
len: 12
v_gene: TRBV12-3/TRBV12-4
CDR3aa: ASSGTGNSYEQY

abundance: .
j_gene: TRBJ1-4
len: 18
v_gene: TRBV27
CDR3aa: ASSPHAGSDPASTNEKLF

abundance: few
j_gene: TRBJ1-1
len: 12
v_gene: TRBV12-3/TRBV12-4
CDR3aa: ASSHGPWGTEAF

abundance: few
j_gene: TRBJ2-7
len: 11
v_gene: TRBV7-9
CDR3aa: ASSFPTGTEQY

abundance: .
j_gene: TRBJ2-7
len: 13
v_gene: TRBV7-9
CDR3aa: ASSLKDRSPYEQY

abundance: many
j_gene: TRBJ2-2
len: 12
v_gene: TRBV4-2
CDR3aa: ASSQVGDTGELF

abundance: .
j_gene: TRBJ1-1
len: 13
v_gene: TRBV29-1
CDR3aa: SVASGDRGNTEAF

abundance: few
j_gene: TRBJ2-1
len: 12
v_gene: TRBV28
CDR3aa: AIRGRPMGDEQF

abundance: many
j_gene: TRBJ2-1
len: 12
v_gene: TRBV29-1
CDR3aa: SVEEDGPYNEQF

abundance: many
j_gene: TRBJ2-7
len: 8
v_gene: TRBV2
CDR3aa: ASSGYEQY

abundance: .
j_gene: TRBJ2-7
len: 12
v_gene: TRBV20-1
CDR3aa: SARDLAGTHEQY

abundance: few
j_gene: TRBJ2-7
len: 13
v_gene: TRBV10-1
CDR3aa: ASIGDRDLYYEQY

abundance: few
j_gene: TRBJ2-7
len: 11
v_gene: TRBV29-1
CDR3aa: SVEHGTGREQY

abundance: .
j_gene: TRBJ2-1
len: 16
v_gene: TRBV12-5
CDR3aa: ASGLVLVGEPTGDEQF

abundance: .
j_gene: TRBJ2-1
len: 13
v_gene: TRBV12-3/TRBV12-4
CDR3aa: ASASSGGDPNEQF

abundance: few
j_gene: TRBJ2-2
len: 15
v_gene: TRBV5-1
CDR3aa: ASSSLRSGDATGELF